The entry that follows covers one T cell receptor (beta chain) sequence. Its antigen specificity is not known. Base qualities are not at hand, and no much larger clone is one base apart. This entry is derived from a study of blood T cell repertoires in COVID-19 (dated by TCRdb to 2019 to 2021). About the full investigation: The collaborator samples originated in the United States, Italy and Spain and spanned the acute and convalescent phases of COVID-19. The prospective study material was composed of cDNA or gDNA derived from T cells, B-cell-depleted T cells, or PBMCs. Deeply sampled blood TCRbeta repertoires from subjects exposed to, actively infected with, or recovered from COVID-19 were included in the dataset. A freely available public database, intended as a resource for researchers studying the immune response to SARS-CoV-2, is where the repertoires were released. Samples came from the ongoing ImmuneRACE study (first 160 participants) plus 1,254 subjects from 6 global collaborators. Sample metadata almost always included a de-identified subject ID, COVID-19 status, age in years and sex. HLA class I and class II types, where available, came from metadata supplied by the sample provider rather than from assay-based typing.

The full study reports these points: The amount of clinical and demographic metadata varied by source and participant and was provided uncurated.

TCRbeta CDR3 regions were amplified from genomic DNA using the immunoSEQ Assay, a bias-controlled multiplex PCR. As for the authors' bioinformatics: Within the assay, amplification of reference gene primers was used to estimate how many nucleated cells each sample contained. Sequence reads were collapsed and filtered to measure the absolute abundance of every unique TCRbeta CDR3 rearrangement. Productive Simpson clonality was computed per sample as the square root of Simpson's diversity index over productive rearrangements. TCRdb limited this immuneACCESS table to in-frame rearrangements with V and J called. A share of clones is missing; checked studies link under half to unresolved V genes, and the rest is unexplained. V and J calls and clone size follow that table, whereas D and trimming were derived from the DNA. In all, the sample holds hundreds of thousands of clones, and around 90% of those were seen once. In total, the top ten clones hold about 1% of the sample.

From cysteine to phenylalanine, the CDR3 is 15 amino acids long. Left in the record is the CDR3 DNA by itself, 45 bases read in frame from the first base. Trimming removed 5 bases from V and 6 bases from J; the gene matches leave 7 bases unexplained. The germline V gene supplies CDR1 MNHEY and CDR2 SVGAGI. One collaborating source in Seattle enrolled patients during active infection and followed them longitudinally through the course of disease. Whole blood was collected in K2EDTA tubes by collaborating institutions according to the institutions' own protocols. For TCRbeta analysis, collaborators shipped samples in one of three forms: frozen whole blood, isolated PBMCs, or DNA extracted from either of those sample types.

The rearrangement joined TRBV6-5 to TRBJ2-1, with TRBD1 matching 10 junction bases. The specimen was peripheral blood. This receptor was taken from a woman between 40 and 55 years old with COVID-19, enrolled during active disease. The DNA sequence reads TGTGCCAGCAGTATTGCCGGGACAGGGGCCAATGAGCAGTTCTTC. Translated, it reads CASSIAGTGANEQFF.